This T cell receptor beta chain comes out of a study of Graves' ophthalmopathy and Graves' hyperthyroidism (dated by TCRdb to 2017 to 2018). Background on the whole study: Peripheral blood was collected before any treatment was given, at the time of initial diagnosis. TCR beta repertoire signatures were used to distinguish Graves' ophthalmopathy from Graves' hyperthyroidism and to predict progression to ophthalmopathy. In total, approximately 130 blood samples were TCR-sequenced: 43 ophthalmopathy, roughly 80 hyperthyroidism and around 17 hyperthyroidism-to-ophthalmopathy patients. A discovery set of 100 patients (around 44 ophthalmopathy, around 57 stable hyperthyroidism) was enrolled to explore V-J signatures distinguishing ophthalmopathy from hyperthyroidism. An independent validation cohort was composed of around 19 hyperthyroidism patients and some 16 patients who later progressed from hyperthyroidism to ophthalmopathy. In five or six hyperthyroidism patients, the T-cell repertoire of thyroid tissue was compared with the T-cell repertoire of blood. Once sampling was done, hyperthyroidism patients were given methimazole at a starting dose of 30 mg daily, while ophthalmopathy patients were given high-dose intravenous methylprednisolone. The 75 to 100 discovery patients were divided at random into training and test sets in a 7:3 ratio.

A patient counted as having stable hyperthyroidism if there was no progression to ophthalmopathy within 18 months of follow-up. Hyperthyroidism patients were newly diagnosed, with disease duration under 2 months, and aged 18 to 65 years. Anyone with other autoimmune diseases, uncontrolled infections, pregnancy or lactation was excluded from the study. Clinical symptoms, serum thyroxine, TRAb, thyroid ultrasound and orbital computed tomography were used for diagnosis. Ficoll-Paque density gradient centrifugation was used to isolate PBMCs from around 10 ml of fresh peripheral blood. Total RNA was extracted with Trizol reagent and quality-checked on an Agilent 2100 Bioanalyzer. Study-wide findings and limitations: In validation, the model predicted ophthalmopathy progression with more than 70% sensitivity and 72.22% specificity; 12 predicted patients were CT-confirmed with GO in a median of about 6.2 months. Most expanded thyroid clonotypes with a frequency above 0.001 also appeared in blood, which suggests that blood repertoires may reflect the immune response in the thyroid. No statistical method was used to set the sample size in advance, and the investigators knew which group each participant was assigned to. In cross-validation, the 13-signature model distinguished ophthalmopathy from stable hyperthyroidism with approximately 85% sensitivity and around 82% specificity, and in the test set the corresponding values were approximately 80% and 68%.

A remark on this clonotype: The target of this receptor is not known. Per-nucleotide qualities are absent, and no much larger clonotype sits a single base away.

TCR beta CDR3 regions were amplified from RNA transcripts for repertoire sequencing. The first round was an RT-PCR using HTBI primers with the Qiagen OneStep RT-PCR kit, and this first round was followed by a second-round multiplex PCR, then size selection and purification. Libraries were sequenced paired-end with 100 bp reads on an Illumina HiSeq2000. Per the original workflow: SOAPnuke was used to process the reads, throwing out any read that had adapters, had uncalled bases, had a mean Phred below 15, or lacked an exact constant-primer or identifier match. COPE v1.2.5 was used to merge the high-quality paired reads. Clonotypes were defined as unique nucleotide sequences and were aligned to IMGT TRB V, D and J references using MiTCR v1.1. Only V-J combinations with frequency above 0.0001 were analysed, covering 99.2% of repertoires. For each V-J combination, a TCR clonal expansion and chaos score was defined as F50 clonal expansion divided by the chaos observed in the TCRdist matrix. Features were reduced by Welch's t-statistics and random forest to around 13 V-J combinations, which fed a naive Bayes classifier. The similarity between thyroid and blood repertoires was quantified using the Morisita-Horn index. TCRdb took the public reads, trimmed them with fastp at Q25, ran MiXCR for clone calling and kept in-frame beta chains. Every CDR3 protein is listed once, alongside the most common genes and DNA of its rows. Clone size and V and J calls follow TCRdb, not the original study. This sample comprises 620,000 or so distinct CDR3 sequences, about 20% of them detected only once. Around 6.9% of the sample is taken by the ten largest.

A distance of 8 bases separates the germline ends of V and J, which lose 1 base and 2 bases respectively. Including the terminal cysteine and phenylalanine, the CDR3 comprises 14 residues. The kept DNA is CDR3 alone, 42 bases in frame from the first base. According to the germline V gene (reference sequence), CDR1 reads MNHEY and CDR2 reads SMNVEV. The receptor comes from a woman between 18 and 29 years old with stable Graves' hyperthyroidism. Some clones in this sample may be carry-over from other donors' samples. Donor details come from another sample of the same person, matched by shared clones. The V and J segments used are TRBV27 and TRBJ1-2; the D segment cannot be called with confidence. The specimen was peripheral blood. The CDR3 region has the sequence CASSLWSGNYGYTF. The DNA is TGTGCCAGCAGTTTATGGTCCGGCAACTATGGCTACACCTTC.